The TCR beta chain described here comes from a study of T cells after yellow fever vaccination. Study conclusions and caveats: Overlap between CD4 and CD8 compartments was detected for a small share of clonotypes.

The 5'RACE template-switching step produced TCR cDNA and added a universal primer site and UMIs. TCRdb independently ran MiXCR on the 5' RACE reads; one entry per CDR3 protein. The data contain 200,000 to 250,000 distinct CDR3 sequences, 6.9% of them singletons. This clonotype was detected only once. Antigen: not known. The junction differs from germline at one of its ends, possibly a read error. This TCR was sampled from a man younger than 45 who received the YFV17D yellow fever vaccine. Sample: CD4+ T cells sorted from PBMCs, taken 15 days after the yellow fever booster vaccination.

CDR3 loop: CSVRLNNQQFF. Here the CDR3 DNA reads TGCAGCGTCCGGCTGAACAATCAGCAGTTCTTC. The chain couples TRBV29-1 to TRBJ2-1; D is unresolved. CDR1 and CDR2 from the germline V gene are SQVTM and ANQGSEA. This CDR3 region has 11 residues.